The 20 T cell receptor beta chains given below trace back to one sample, sequenced in a study of synovial regulatory T cells in juvenile arthritis. Produced via immunoSEQ multiplex PCR; TCRdb's table is partial and in-frame only. The sample has approximately 10,000 clones; the top ten hold nearly 0.95%. Sequenced input: Treg cells from blood. The subset here: remaining (HLA-DR-negative) circulating blood Treg cells. Source of these receptors: a donor aged 2-35 years with juvenile idiopathic arthritis.

The chain is built from TRBV7-9 and TRBJ1-1. There are 13 residues in the CDR3. No coding sequence is recorded. Germline CDR1 is SEHNR and CDR2 is FQNEAQ (reference sequence). CDR3 in amino acids: CASSEGPYTEAFF.

This chain uses TRBV27 with TRBJ1-5; the TCRdb call, TRBD1, lacks DNA for checking. CDR3 length: 13 amino acids. A DNA sequence was not provided. Germline loops: CDR1 MNHEY, CDR2 SMNVEV (reference sequence). CDR3 protein: CASRRTAYQPQHF.

The J gene is TRBJ1-4, the V gene TRBV19. Germline CDR1 and CDR2: LNHDA and SQIVND (reference sequence). This CDR3 is built from 15 residues. Only the protein is available. CDR3 loop: CASSPRGATNEKLFF.

The V and J genes are TRBV5-1 and TRBJ1-3; TCRdb names TRBD1, which stays unverified in the absence of DNA. Germline V gene lookup returns CDR1 SGHRS and CDR2 YFSETQ. CDR3 size: 18 residues. A DNA sequence was not provided. CDR3 protein: CASSRQPRGPFSGNTIYF.

The rearrangement uses TRBV19 and TRBJ1-1; as DNA is missing, the TRBD1 call by TCRdb cannot be tested. CDR1 is LNHDA and CDR2 is SQIVND in the germline V gene (reference sequence). This CDR3 region has 13 residues. The coding DNA is unavailable. The CDR3 region is CASTFYRGTEAFF.

This sequence joins TRBV9 and TRBJ2-1; TCRdb designates TRBD2, a call that cannot be tested without DNA. Looked up from germline, CDR1 is SGDLS and CDR2 is YYNGEE. CDR3 length: 16 amino acids. DNA is not recorded here. The CDR3: CASSVGIAGVRNEQFF.

The rearrangement joins TRBV4-1 to TRBJ2-7; TCRdb's D gene call, TRBD1, goes unchecked for lack of DNA. There are 15 residues in the CDR3. DNA is not on record. The V gene's germline CDR1 is MGHRA and CDR2 YSYEKL. The CDR3 reads CASSRRDRGGYEQYF.

This chain uses TRBV9 with TRBJ1-3; TCRdb reports TRBD1, a call that lacks DNA to check it against. The CDR3 extends over 14 amino acids. This entry has no DNA. Germline CDR1 SGDLS, CDR2 YYNGEE. The CDR3 here is CASSVGARGNTIYF.

V usage is TRBV5-1 and J usage is TRBJ1-2; TCRdb's D call, TRBD1, is unchecked because there is no DNA. The CDR3 loop spans 14 amino acids. No DNA is given. Germline V gene lookup returns CDR1 SGHRS and CDR2 YFSETQ. The CDR3: CASSLGTVNYGYTF.

The chain combines TRBV6-5 with TRBJ2-7; TCRdb reports TRBD1, a call that lacks DNA to check it against. The CDR3 loop spans 15 amino acids. DNA was not recorded. The germline V gene encodes CDR1 MNHEY and CDR2 SVGAGI. CDR3 loop: CASSSPGQGLYEQYF.

The V gene is TRBV10-3, the J gene TRBJ2-7; TCRdb gives TRBD2 as the D gene, but with no DNA this cannot be confirmed. This CDR3 has 17 amino acids. No DNA is recorded. Germline V gene sequence: CDR1 ENHRY, CDR2 SYGVKD. CDR3 sequence reads: CAISESSGGLERDEQYF.

The rearrangement uses TRBV29-1 and TRBJ1-4; TCRdb calls TRBD1, which cannot be checked without DNA. The germline CDR1 and CDR2 sequences are SQVTM and ANQGSEA. The CDR3 is made up of 14 amino acids. DNA is not on record. The CDR3 sequence is CSAARDNVNEKLFF.

The chain links TRBV2 to TRBJ2-5; lacking DNA, the TRBD2 call made by TCRdb goes unchecked. This CDR3 has 13 residues. No coding sequence is recorded. Germline-derived CDR1 and CDR2 are SNHLY and FYNNEI. CDR3 amino acids: CATQRSGQETQYF.

This chain joins TRBV5-1 and TRBJ1-3; TCRdb gives TRBD1 as the D gene, but with no DNA this cannot be confirmed. The germline CDR1 and CDR2 sequences are SGHRS and YFSETQ. This CDR3 region has 17 residues. Nucleotide data are not available. CDR3: CASSPSVNPISGNTIYF.

V gene TRBV5-4 combines with J gene TRBJ2-6. Germline V gene data show CDR1 as SGHNT and CDR2 as YYREEE (reference sequence). The CDR3 spans 18 residues. The DNA is unrecorded. This chain's CDR3 is CASSPPWQTSSGANVLTF.

The V call is TRBV5-1, the J call TRBJ2-1; the D call of TRBD2 rests on TCRdb alone, since no DNA is present to check it. Germline loops: CDR1 SGHRS, CDR2 YFSETQ. CDR3 length: 15 amino acids. Nucleotide data are not available. The CDR3 here is CASSKGLVGDNEQFF.

The chain is built from TRBV5-6 and TRBJ1-1. The germline CDR1 and CDR2 sequences are SGHDT and YYEEEE. This CDR3 is built from 11 residues. No nucleotide data were recorded. CDR3 amino acids: CASSRGPGAFF.

This chain joins TRBV4-3 and TRBJ2-7; without DNA, the TCRdb call of TRBD2 cannot be checked. Germline V gene data show CDR1 as LGHNA and CDR2 as YSLEER. This CDR3 spans 15 amino acids. Only the protein is available. CDR3 amino acids: CASSQVYGGAYEQYF.

By frequency, this clone is large. The rearrangement joins TRBV28 to TRBJ1-1; TCRdb outputs TRBD1, but without DNA this stays unchecked. CDR3 length: 15 residues. Only the protein is on record. Germline loops: CDR1 MDHEN, CDR2 SYDVKM. CDR3 amino acids: CASSSMDRGGFEAFF.

The chain recombines TRBV29-1 with TRBJ1-1. Germline CDR1 SQVTM, CDR2 ANQGSEA. The CDR3 spans 11 residues. This entry has no DNA. CDR3 sequence reads: CSVQGGTEAFF.